This record looks at one T cell receptor (beta chain) sequence and its context. This record comes from a study of T-cell memory formation after mild COVID-19. The CDR3 consists of 15 residues. V dropped 4 bases and J dropped 6 bases, with 15 bases sitting between them. Germline CDR1 and CDR2: SEHNR and FQNEAQ (reference sequence). A 5'RACE reaction primed in the constant segment made cDNA libraries of TCR alpha and TCR beta, and these carried sample barcodes and UMIs. TCRdb re-derived calls from the 5' RACE reads in MiXCR, one entry per CDR3 protein. The sample includes about 110,000 distinct CDR3 sequences, under 15% of them seen just once.

The TCR originated in a man aged 18 to 30 who had mild COVID-19 (a few samples of this study predate the infection). Cell type and time point are not known. The source material was PBMCs or a T cell subset sorted from them (not recorded which). The chain uses TRBV7-9 and TRBJ2-2, with a possible D match to TRBD1 (6 bases). Here the CDR3 DNA reads TGTGCCAGCAGCTCAAATTCACAGGGACCCGGGGAGCTGTTTTTT. Its translation: CASSSNSQGPGELFF.